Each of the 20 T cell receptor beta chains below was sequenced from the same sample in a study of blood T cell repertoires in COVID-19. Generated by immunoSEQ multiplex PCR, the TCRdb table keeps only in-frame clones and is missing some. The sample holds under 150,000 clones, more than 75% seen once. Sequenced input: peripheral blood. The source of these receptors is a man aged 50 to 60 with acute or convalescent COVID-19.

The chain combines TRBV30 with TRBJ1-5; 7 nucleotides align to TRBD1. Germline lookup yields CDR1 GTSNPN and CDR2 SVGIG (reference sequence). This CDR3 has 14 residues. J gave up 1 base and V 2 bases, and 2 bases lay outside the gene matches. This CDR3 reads CAWSTGASNQPQHF. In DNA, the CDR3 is TGTGCCTGGAGTACAGGGGCGAGCAATCAGCCCCAGCATTTT.

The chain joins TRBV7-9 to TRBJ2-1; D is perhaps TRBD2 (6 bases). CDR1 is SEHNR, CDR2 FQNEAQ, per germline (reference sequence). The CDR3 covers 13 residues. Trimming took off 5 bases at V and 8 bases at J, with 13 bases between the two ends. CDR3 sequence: CASSRRGGDEQFF. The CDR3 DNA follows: TGTGCCAGCAGCCGGAGGGGCGGGGATGAGCAGTTCTTC.

The CDR3: CASSDSPTATDTQYF. For the CDR3, the DNA is TGTGCCAGCAGTGACTCCCCGACAGCGACAGATACGCAGTATTTT. V and J are TRBV6-4 and TRBJ2-3; D might be TRBD1 (5 bases). Germline assignment: CDR1 MRHNA and CDR2 SNTAGT. The V end was cut by 0 bases, the J end by 3 bases, with 10 bases between. This CDR3 has 15 residues.

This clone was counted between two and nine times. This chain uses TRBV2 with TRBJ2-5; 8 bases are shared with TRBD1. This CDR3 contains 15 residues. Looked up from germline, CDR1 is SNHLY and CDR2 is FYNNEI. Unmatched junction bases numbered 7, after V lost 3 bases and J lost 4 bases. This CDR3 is CASSEDRVGGETQYF. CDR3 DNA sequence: TGTGCCAGCAGTGAGGACAGGGTTGGGGGAGAGACCCAGTACTTC.

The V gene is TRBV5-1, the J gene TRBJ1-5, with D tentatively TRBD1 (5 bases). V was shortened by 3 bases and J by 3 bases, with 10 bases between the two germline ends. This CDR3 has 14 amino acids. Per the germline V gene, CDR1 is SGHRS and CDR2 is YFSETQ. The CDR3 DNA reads TGCGCCAGCAGCTACGACAGCTACAATCAGCCCCAGCATTTT. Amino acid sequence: CASSYDSYNQPQHF.

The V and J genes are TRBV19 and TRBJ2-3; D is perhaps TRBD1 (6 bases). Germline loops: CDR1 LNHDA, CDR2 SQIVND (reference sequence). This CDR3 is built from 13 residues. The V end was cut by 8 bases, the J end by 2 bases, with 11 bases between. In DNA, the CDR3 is TGTGCCAGTCGACAGGTAGTCACAGATACGCAGTATTTT. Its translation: CASRQVVTDTQYF.

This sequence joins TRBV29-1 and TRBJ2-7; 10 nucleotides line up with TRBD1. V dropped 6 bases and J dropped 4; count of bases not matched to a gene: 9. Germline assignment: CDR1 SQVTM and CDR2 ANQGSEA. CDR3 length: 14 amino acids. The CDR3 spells CSVQDRGQTYEQYF. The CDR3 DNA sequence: TGCAGCGTGCAAGACAGGGGGCAAACATACGAGCAGTACTTC.

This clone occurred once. The DNA for the CDR3 is TGTGCCAGCAGCTCCGGACTAGTCAATGAGCAGTTCTTC. Amino acids: CASSSGLVNEQFF. This rearrangement joins TRBV7-9 to TRBJ2-1, with 7 nucleotides matching TRBD2. V shed 4 bases, J shed 6 bases, and the junction held 3 bases outside the gene matches. CDR3 length: 13 amino acids. In germline, CDR1 is SEHNR, CDR2 FQNEAQ (reference sequence).

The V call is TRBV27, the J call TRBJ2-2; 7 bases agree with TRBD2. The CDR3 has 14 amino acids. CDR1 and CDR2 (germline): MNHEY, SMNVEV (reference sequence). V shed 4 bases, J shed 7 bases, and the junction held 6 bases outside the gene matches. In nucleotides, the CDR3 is TGTGCCAGCAGTTATGGGAGGGCGAACGGGGAGCTGTTTTTT. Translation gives CASSYGRANGELFF.

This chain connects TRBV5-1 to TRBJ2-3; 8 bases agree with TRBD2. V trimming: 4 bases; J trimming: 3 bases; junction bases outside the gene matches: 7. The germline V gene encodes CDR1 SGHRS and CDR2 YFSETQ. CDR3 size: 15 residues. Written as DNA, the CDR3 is TGCGCCAGCAGCCCCGGGAGGGGGGAGACAGATACGCAGTATTTT. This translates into CASSPGRGETDTQYF.

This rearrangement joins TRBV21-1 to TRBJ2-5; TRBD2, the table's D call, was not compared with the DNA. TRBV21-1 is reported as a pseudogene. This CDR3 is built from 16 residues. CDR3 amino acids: CASSKGLAGGPGIQYF. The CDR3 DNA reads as TGTGCCAGCAGCAAAGGACTAGCGGGAGGACCTGGGATCCAGTACTTC.

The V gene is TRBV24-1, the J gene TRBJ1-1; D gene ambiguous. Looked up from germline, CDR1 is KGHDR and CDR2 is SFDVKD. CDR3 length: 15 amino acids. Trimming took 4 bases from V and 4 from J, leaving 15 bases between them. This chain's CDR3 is CATSDPKEGTTEAFF. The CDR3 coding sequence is TGTGCCACCAGTGACCCGAAGGAGGGTACCACTGAAGCTTTCTTT.

CDR3 amino acids: CASSRRDLYSYEQYF. The CDR3 DNA reads TGTGCCAGCAGCCGCCGGGACTTATATTCCTACGAGCAGTACTTC. The V gene is TRBV14, the J gene TRBJ2-7; maybe TRBD2 (6 bases). The CDR3 length is 15 residues. V lost 4 bases and J 1 base, leaving 14 bases between the germline ends. Germline assignment: CDR1 SGHDN and CDR2 FVKESK.

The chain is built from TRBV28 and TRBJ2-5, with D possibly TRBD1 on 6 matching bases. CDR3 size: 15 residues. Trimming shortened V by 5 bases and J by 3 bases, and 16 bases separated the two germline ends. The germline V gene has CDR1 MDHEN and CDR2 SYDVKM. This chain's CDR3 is CASSRDTSFKETQYF. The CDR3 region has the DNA TGTGCCAGCAGTCGGGACACCTCGTTCAAAGAGACCCAGTACTTC.

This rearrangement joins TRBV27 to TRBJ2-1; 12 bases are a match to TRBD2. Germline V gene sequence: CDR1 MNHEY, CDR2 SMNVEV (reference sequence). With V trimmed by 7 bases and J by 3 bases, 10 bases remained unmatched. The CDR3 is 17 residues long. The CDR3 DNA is TGTGCCAGCACCGTGGTGACTAGCGGGAGACTCTACAATGAGCAGTTCTTC. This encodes CASTVVTSGRLYNEQFF.

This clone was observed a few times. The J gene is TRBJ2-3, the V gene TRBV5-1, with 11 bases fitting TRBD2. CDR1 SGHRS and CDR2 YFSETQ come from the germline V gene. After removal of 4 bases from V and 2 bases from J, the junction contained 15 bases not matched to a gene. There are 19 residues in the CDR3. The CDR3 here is CASSAGAPGLAEHTDTQYF. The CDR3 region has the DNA TGCGCCAGCAGCGCTGGGGCCCCGGGACTAGCGGAGCACACAGATACGCAGTATTTT.

The CDR3 coding sequence is TGTGCCAGCAGCTCGCCGGGACAGGGGACAGCTAACTATGGCTACACCTTC. Residues: CASSSPGQGTANYGYTF. V gene TRBV5-6 combines with J gene TRBJ1-2; 10 bases are shared with TRBD1. Germline V gives CDR1 SGHDT, CDR2 YYEEEE. This CDR3 is 17 amino acids long. J lost 0 bases, V lost 3 bases, and 8 bases had no gene match.

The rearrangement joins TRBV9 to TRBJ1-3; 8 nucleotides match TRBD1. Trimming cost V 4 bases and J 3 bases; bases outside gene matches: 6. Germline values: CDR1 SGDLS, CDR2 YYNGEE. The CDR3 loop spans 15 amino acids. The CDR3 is CASSNPGQDGNTIYF. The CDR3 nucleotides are TGTGCCAGCAGCAACCCGGGACAGGATGGAAACACCATATATTTT.

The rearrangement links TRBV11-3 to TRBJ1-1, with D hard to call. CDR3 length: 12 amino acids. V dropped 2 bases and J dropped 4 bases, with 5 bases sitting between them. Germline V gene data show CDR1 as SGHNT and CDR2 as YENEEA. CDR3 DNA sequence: TGTGCCAGCAGCTTAATGGCCACTGAAGCTTTCTTT. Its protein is CASSLMATEAFF.

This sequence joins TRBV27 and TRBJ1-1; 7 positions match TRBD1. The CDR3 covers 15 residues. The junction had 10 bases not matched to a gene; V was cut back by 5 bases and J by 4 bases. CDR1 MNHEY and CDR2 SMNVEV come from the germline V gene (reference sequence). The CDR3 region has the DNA TGTGCCAGCAGTACGACATCCCAGGGGGGCACTGAAGCTTTCTTT. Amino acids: CASSTTSQGGTEAFF.